Presented here are 2 T cell receptor beta chains from one specimen sequenced in a study of cytomegalovirus exposure and HLA in healthy donors. Both 60 Vbeta primers and 13 Jbeta primers went into the PCR. The table came from immunoSEQ multiplex PCR; TCRdb's copy has only in-frame clones and leaves some out. The sample shows approximately 170,000 clones, 65% to 85% of them seen only once. Sequenced: PBMCs. Receptor source: a woman between 40 and 50 years old in good health and CMV-seropositive.

This rearrangement joins TRBV19 to TRBJ2-1; 9 bases line up with TRBD2. The germline V gene has CDR1 LNHDA and CDR2 SQIVND (reference sequence). This CDR3 contains 14 residues. Trimming took 5 bases from V and 6 from J; bases not matched to a gene: 5. CDR3 in amino acids: CASSFSGSFNEQFF. The CDR3 bases are TGTGCCAGTAGTTTTAGCGGGAGTTTCAATGAGCAGTTCTTC.

V usage is TRBV6-6 and J usage is TRBJ1-2, with 9 bases matching TRBD1. Germline trimming cut 5 bases from V and 6 bases from J; bases unmatched to any gene: 10. Per the germline V gene, CDR1 is MNHNY and CDR2 is SVGAGI (reference sequence). The CDR3 extends over 15 amino acids. CDR3 coding DNA: TGTGCCAGCAGTGATCACGGACAGGGGAGGGATGGCTACACCTTC. Its translation: CASSDHGQGRDGYTF.